This passage covers 9 T cell receptor beta chains from one sample sequenced in a study of T cell responses to AZD1222 COVID-19 vaccine. Method: immunoSEQ multiplex PCR; TCRdb's copy keeps in-frame clones and lacks some. The top ten hold 1.5% to 2% of the sample, which has more than 100,000 clones, more than 85% seen once. This material consisted of peripheral blood, taken on day 0 of AZD1222 vaccination. The receptors stem from an adult in good health.

The chain couples TRBV6-6 to TRBJ2-7; D possibly matches TRBD1 or TRBD2 (5 bases each). The CDR3 consists of 12 residues. Germline V gene data show CDR1 as MNHNY and CDR2 as SVGAGI (reference sequence). V was trimmed by 4 bases and J by 9 bases, leaving 13 bases between them. CDR3 DNA: TGTGCCAGCAGTTCCGGGACCCTGGGGCAGTACTTC. Residues: CASSSGTLGQYF.

V gene TRBV28 combines with J gene TRBJ1-2, with D possibly TRBD1 on 6 matching bases. Trimming stripped 3 bases from V and 7 bases from J, with 9 bases between. The length of the CDR3 is 12 residues. The germline gives CDR1 MDHEN, CDR2 SYDVKM. CDR3 sequence reads: CASSLGAVGYTF. The CDR3 DNA reads as TGTGCCAGCAGTTTGGGGGCGGTTGGCTACACCTTC.

J is TRBJ2-1 and V is TRBV19; D is perhaps TRBD2 (5 bases). CDR3 size: 12 residues. Germline V CDR1 and CDR2: LNHDA, SQIVND (reference sequence). The V end was cut by 7 bases, the J end by 8 bases, with 12 bases between. The CDR3 here is CASMDGRDEQFF. CDR3 bases: TGTGCCAGTATGGACGGGCGGGATGAGCAGTTCTTC.

The genes are TRBV9 and TRBJ2-3; 9 bases are a match to TRBD2. CDR3 length: 15 amino acids. Trimming cost V 1 base and J 6 bases; bases outside gene matches: 6. The germline V gene has CDR1 SGDLS and CDR2 YYNGEE. CDR3 sequence (DNA): TGTGCCAGCAGCGTAAATTGGCTAGCGGGGGATACGCAGTATTTT. Translating gives CASSVNWLAGDTQYF.

The chain couples TRBV28 to TRBJ1-2; unclear D gene. V was cut by 10 bases and J by 4 bases, with 25 bases left in between. The CDR3 length is 16 residues. Germline V lookup: CDR1 MDHEN, CDR2 SYDVKM. CDR3 region: CATTPVGQLTIYGYTF. In DNA, the CDR3 is TGTGCCACCACCCCTGTCGGGCAGCTGACTATCTATGGCTACACCTTC.

This chain links TRBV5-1 with TRBJ2-1, with 8 bases aligning to TRBD2. The germline CDR1 and CDR2 sequences are SGHRS and YFSETQ. The V gene end was trimmed by 2 bases and the J gene end by 9 bases; junction bases not matched to a gene: 7. This CDR3 spans 14 amino acids. The CDR3 DNA sequence: TGCGCCAGCAGCTTAAGCGGGAGCCGAAGTGAGCAGTTCTTC. It translates to CASSLSGSRSEQFF.

The chain is built from TRBV19 and TRBJ2-7; the D gene is possibly TRBD1 (6 bases). The CDR3 is made up of 13 amino acids. V was cut by 4 bases and J by 3 bases, with 10 bases left in between. Germline V gene sequence: CDR1 LNHDA, CDR2 SQIVND (reference sequence). CDR3 bases: TGTGCCAGTAGTACGCAGGGGAACTACGAGCAGTACTTC. Protein: CASSTQGNYEQYF. The variable domain in full, with the rest retrieved from reference TRBV19 and TRBJ2-7, is DGGITQSPKYLFRKEGQNVTLSCEQNLNHDAMYWYRQDPGQGLRLIYYSQIVNDFQKGDIAEGYSVSREKKESFPLTVTSAQKNPTAFYLCASSTQGNYEQYFGPGTRLTVT.

This clone occurred a few times. The rearrangement links TRBV18 to TRBJ1-2, with D possibly matching TRBD1 (5 bases). The germline CDR1 and CDR2 sequences are KGHSH and LQKENI. The CDR3 loop spans 14 amino acids. V lost 1 base and J lost 8, with 14 bases in between. The CDR3 spells CASSPLTQGGGYTF. The CDR3 nucleotides read TGTGCCAGCTCACCACTTACGCAGGGAGGCGGCTACACCTTC.

The V call is TRBV21-1, the J call TRBJ2-5; the D call in the table, TRBD1, was not verified against the DNA. TRBV21-1 is flagged as a pseudogene. The CDR3 sequence is 15 residues long. The CDR3 nucleotides are TGTGCCAGCAGCCGATGGGACAGGGAGCAAGAGACCCAGTACTTC. Protein product: CASSRWDREQETQYF.